These T cell receptor beta chains were read from a single sample in a study of OX40 agonist ivuxolimab in advanced cancers. Measured with immunoSEQ multiplex PCR; TCRdb has only the in-frame clones, and not every one. The repertoire consists of around 80,000 clones, with 80% to 90% occurring once and the leading ten covering around 6.6%. This material consisted of CD4+ or CD8+ T cells sorted from blood, taken in a trial of the OX40 agonist ivuxolimab. The receptors were sampled from an adult with an advanced solid tumor such as melanoma, head and neck, liver or kidney cancer. Each CDR3 is given with its conserved first and last residue. The D gene is left open where the match is weak. The size of a clone is reported for some rows only, either as once, few or many, or as a class for expanded clones.

cdr3_nt: TGTGCCAGCAGCGGTGCTAGCGGGATATTCACCGGGGAGCTGTTTTTT
cdr3_aa: CASSGASGIFTGELFF
j_call: TRBJ2-2
v_call: TRBV7-9
clone_size: NA
d_call: TRBD2

cdr3_nt: TGTGCCAGCAGCTTAATGGTGAGGGAAGTAGGAGAAAAACTGTTTTTT
cdr3_aa: CASSLMVREVGEKLFF
j_call: TRBJ1-4
v_call: TRBV7-8
clone_size: NA
d_call: NA

cdr3_nt: TGTGCCAGCAGAAGGGAGGGGGAAGAAAAACTGTTTTTT
cdr3_aa: CASRREGEEKLFF
j_call: TRBJ1-4
v_call: TRBV28
clone_size: NA
d_call: NA

cdr3_nt: TGCGCCAGCAGGGTGCTAGCGGGGGAAGAGACCCAGTACTTC
cdr3_aa: CASRVLAGEETQYF
j_call: TRBJ2-5
v_call: TRBV5-1
clone_size: once
d_call: TRBD2

cdr3_nt: TGTGCCAGCAGTTACAGGCAAAATTCACCCCTCCACTTT
cdr3_aa: CASSYRQNSPLHF
j_call: TRBJ1-6
v_call: TRBV5-6
clone_size: NA
d_call: NA

cdr3_nt: TGTGCCAGCAGCTTACGGCAGGGCCCGTTAGCTTTCTTT
cdr3_aa: CASSLRQGPLAFF
j_call: TRBJ1-1
v_call: TRBV7-9
clone_size: NA
d_call: NA

cdr3_nt: TGTGCCAGCAGTTTATACCGGGGGGTTCCGGCAACTAATGAAAAACTGTTTTTT
cdr3_aa: CASSLYRGVPATNEKLFF
j_call: TRBJ1-4
v_call: TRBV28
clone_size: NA
d_call: NA

cdr3_nt: TGTGCCAGCAGCTTTTGGGGGGAGGGAACTGAAGCTTTCTTT
cdr3_aa: CASSFWGEGTEAFF
j_call: TRBJ1-1
v_call: TRBV5-4
clone_size: NA
d_call: NA

cdr3_nt: TGTGCCAGCAGCATAAACTATGGCTACACCTTC
cdr3_aa: CASSINYGYTF
j_call: TRBJ1-2
v_call: TRBV7-9
clone_size: NA
d_call: NA

cdr3_nt: TGTGCCAGCAGCGTTAGTTCAGATACGCAGTATTTT
cdr3_aa: CASSVSSDTQYF
j_call: TRBJ2-3
v_call: TRBV9
clone_size: NA
d_call: NA

cdr3_nt: TGTGCCATCAGTGAGGACTACCATCGGACAGGGAATGGCTACACCTTC
cdr3_aa: CAISEDYHRTGNGYTF
j_call: TRBJ1-2
v_call: TRBV10-3
clone_size: NA
d_call: TRBD1

cdr3_nt: TGTGCCACCAGCGTGGACACTCCTAGCAATCAGCCCCAGCATTTT
cdr3_aa: CATSVDTPSNQPQHF
j_call: TRBJ1-5
v_call: TRBV15
clone_size: NA
d_call: NA

cdr3_nt: TGTGCCAGCAGTTACCGCAGGGTAATCAACACTGAAGCTTTCTTT
cdr3_aa: CASSYRRVINTEAFF
j_call: TRBJ1-1
v_call: TRBV6-6
clone_size: once
d_call: NA

cdr3_nt: TGTGCCAGCAGTCCCTACAATGAGCAGTTCTTC
cdr3_aa: CASSPYNEQFF
j_call: TRBJ2-1
v_call: TRBV6-6
clone_size: NA
d_call: NA

cdr3_nt: TGCGCCAGCAGTGAGTCTCAGGGGGTATTAGAGACCCAGTACTTC
cdr3_aa: CASSESQGVLETQYF
j_call: TRBJ2-5
v_call: TRBV10-1
clone_size: NA
d_call: TRBD1

cdr3_nt: TGCGCCAGCAGCCAAGAGGTTAGCGAAACCTACGAGCAGTACTTC
cdr3_aa: CASSQEVSETYEQYF
j_call: TRBJ2-7
v_call: TRBV4-3
clone_size: NA
d_call: NA

cdr3_nt: TGTGCCAGCAGCACAAACAGGGGAGGGGGCACAGATACGCAGTATTTT
cdr3_aa: CASSTNRGGGTDTQYF
j_call: TRBJ2-3
v_call: TRBV11-3
clone_size: NA
d_call: NA

cdr3_nt: TGTGCCAGCTCACCACCCTTCTCCCGATACGAGCAGTACTTC
cdr3_aa: CASSPPFSRYEQYF
j_call: TRBJ2-7
v_call: TRBV18
clone_size: NA
d_call: NA

cdr3_nt: TGTGCCAGCAGCCAATCTTGGCTAGCGGAGTACAATGAGCAGTTCTTC
cdr3_aa: CASSQSWLAEYNEQFF
j_call: TRBJ2-1
v_call: TRBV16
clone_size: NA
d_call: TRBD2

cdr3_nt: TGTGCCAGTAGTATTGGTCCCTCATCCTACGAGCAGTACTTC
cdr3_aa: CASSIGPSSYEQYF
j_call: TRBJ2-7
v_call: TRBV19
clone_size: NA
d_call: NA

cdr3_nt: TGTGCCAGCAGCCCAATCGGGGGAGGGGGCAATCAGCCCCAGCATTTT
cdr3_aa: CASSPIGGGGNQPQHF
j_call: TRBJ1-5
v_call: TRBV7-2
clone_size: NA
d_call: NA

cdr3_nt: TGTGCCAGCAGTTATAGGGACTCCTACGAGCAGTACTTC
cdr3_aa: CASSYRDSYEQYF
j_call: TRBJ2-7
v_call: TRBV27
clone_size: NA
d_call: NA

cdr3_nt: TGTGCCAGCAGCTTCGGACTCCCCTCCTACAATGAGCAGTTCTTC
cdr3_aa: CASSFGLPSYNEQFF
j_call: TRBJ2-1
v_call: TRBV7-9
clone_size: NA
d_call: NA

cdr3_nt: TGCGCCAGCAGTGAGGACTACACCGGGGAGCTGTTTTTT
cdr3_aa: CASSEDYTGELFF
j_call: TRBJ2-2
v_call: TRBV10-1
clone_size: NA
d_call: NA

cdr3_nt: TGCGCCAGCAGCCAAGATCCGGTATCACCCCTCCACTTT
cdr3_aa: CASSQDPVSPLHF
j_call: TRBJ1-6
v_call: TRBV4-1
clone_size: NA
d_call: NA

cdr3_nt: TGCAGTGCTAGAAACGGCTACGAGCAGTACTTC
cdr3_aa: CSARNGYEQYF
j_call: TRBJ2-7
v_call: TRBV20-1
clone_size: NA
d_call: NA

cdr3_nt: TGTGCCAGCAGCTTGGAACGGTCCACAGATACGCAGTATTTT
cdr3_aa: CASSLERSTDTQYF
j_call: TRBJ2-3
v_call: TRBV7-9
clone_size: few
d_call: NA

cdr3_nt: TGTGCCAGCAGTTACTCATCCCGGGACTACGGCGACGAGCAGTACTTC
cdr3_aa: CASSYSSRDYGDEQYF
j_call: TRBJ2-7
v_call: TRBV6-5
clone_size: once
d_call: TRBD2

cdr3_nt: TGTGCCAGCAGTTCCCTCGAAGAGGGGGGCAAAAATGAGCAGTTCTTC
cdr3_aa: CASSSLEEGGKNEQFF
j_call: TRBJ2-1
v_call: TRBV28
clone_size: NA
d_call: NA

cdr3_nt: TGTGCCAGTAGTATACTTCGGGGGACTAGCTACGAGCAGTACTTC
cdr3_aa: CASSILRGTSYEQYF
j_call: TRBJ2-7
v_call: TRBV19
clone_size: NA
d_call: TRBD2